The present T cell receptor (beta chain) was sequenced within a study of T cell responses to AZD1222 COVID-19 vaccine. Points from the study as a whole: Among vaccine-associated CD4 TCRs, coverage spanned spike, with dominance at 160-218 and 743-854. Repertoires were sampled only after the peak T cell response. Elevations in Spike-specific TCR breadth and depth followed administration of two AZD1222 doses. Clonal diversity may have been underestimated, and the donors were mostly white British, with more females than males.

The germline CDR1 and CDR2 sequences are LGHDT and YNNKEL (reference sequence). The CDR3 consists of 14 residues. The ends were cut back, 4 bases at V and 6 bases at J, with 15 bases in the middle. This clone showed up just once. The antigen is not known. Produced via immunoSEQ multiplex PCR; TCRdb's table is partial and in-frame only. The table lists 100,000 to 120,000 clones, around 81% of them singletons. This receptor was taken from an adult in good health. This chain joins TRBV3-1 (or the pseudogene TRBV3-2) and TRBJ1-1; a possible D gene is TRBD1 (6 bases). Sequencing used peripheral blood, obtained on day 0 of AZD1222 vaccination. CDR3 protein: CASSRFRGSAEAFF. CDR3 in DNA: TGTGCCAGCAGCCGATTCAGGGGATCCGCTGAAGCTTTCTTT.